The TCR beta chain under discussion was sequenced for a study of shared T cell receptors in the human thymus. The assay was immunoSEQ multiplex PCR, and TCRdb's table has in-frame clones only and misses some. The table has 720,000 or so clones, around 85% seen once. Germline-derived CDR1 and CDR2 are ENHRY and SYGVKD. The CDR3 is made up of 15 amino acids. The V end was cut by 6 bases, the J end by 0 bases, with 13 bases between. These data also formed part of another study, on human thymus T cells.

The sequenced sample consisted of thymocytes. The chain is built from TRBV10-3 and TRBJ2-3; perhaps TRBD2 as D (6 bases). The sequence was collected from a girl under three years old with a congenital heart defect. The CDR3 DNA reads TGTGCCATCAGCCACGGACTAACCAGCACAGATACGCAGTATTTT. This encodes CAISHGLTSTDTQYF.